One sample yielded the 5 T cell receptor beta chains listed below, sequenced in a study of blood T cell repertoires in COVID-19. Libraries were prepared by immunoSEQ multiplex PCR; TCRdb keeps only in-frame clonotypes and omits some of them. The sample shows about 110,000 clones, 76% of them seen only once. The specimen sequenced was peripheral blood. These receptors were collected from an older man with COVID-19, enrolled during active disease.

In its sample, this clone was seen a few times. Other DNA sequences from this sample encode an identical CDR3 as well. The rearrangement joins TRBV2 to TRBJ1-2; D gene unclear. The CDR3 consists of 13 residues. The V end lost 5 bases, the J end lost 1 base, and 8 bases lay between the germline ends. CDR1 and CDR2 (germline): SNHLY, FYNNEI. This CDR3 is CASSRDINYGYTF. CDR3 DNA: TGTGCCAGCAGTCGAGACATTAACTATGGCTACACCTTC.

J is TRBJ2-3 and V is TRBV20-1; D may be TRBD2 (6 bases). CDR3 length: 14 residues. Germline V gene sequence: CDR1 DFQATT, CDR2 SNEGSKA (reference sequence). Trimming cost V 3 bases and J 3 bases, with 13 bases left between them. The CDR3 sequence is CSASWGVPTDTQYF. The CDR3 DNA is TGCAGTGCTAGTTGGGGGGTACCGACAGATACGCAGTATTTT.

The V gene is TRBV27, the J gene TRBJ2-3; 11 bases fit TRBD1. V gave up 4 bases and J gave up 5 bases; unmatched junction bases: 8. CDR3 length: 16 residues. Per germline, CDR1 MNHEY and CDR2 SMNVEV (reference sequence). CDR3 nucleotides: TGTGCCAGCAGTTCCAGGGACAGGGGGTTGAGAGATACGCAGTATTTT. Residues: CASSSRDRGLRDTQYF.

The chain is built from TRBV28 and TRBJ2-1; no definite D call. Trimming removed 2 bases at V and 4 bases at J, with 3 bases between. Germline CDR1 is MDHEN and CDR2 is SYDVKM. The CDR3 has 12 residues. The CDR3 sequence is CASSLLYNEQFF. CDR3 DNA: TGTGCCAGCAGTTTACTTTACAATGAGCAGTTCTTC.

This clone appeared a few times. The chain couples TRBV19 to TRBJ2-7; TRBD2 matches at 10 bases. CDR1 is LNHDA and CDR2 is SQIVND in the germline V gene (reference sequence). The CDR3 sequence is 13 residues long. V lost 4 bases to trimming and J lost 5 bases; unmatched junction nucleotides: 2. CDR3 in DNA: TGTGCCAGTAGTACCCTAGCGGGAGACGAGCAGTACTTC. It is translated as CASSTLAGDEQYF.